This T cell receptor (beta chain) was identified during a study of technical replicates of blood from several donors. Produced via immunoSEQ multiplex PCR; TCRdb's table is partial and in-frame only. This sample has 60,000 or so clones, with about 87% found just once. Deletions cut 5 bases from V and 3 bases from J, with 15 bases between. The CDR3 has 15 amino acids. The germline V gene has CDR1 MDHEN and CDR2 SYDVKM. This clone was seen a single time. The sequencing input was PBMCs. The V gene is TRBV28, the J gene TRBJ2-3, with D perhaps TRBD2 (5 bases). This receptor was identified in a human donor in good health. Some clones in this sample may be carry-over from other donors' samples. CDR3 nucleotides: TGTGCCAGCAGTCCAACACGAGGGTGGACAGATACGCAGTATTTT. This encodes CASSPTRGWTDTQYF.